This entry concerns a single T cell receptor (beta chain). This specimen comes from a study of CD8 T cells in Susac syndrome. After extraction with the RNeasy kit, about 0.45 to 1 ug of the RNA was reverse transcribed using random hexamers. TCRdb reprocessed the immunoSEQ multiplex PCR reads with MiXCR, giving one entry per CDR3 protein. The table includes roughly 70,000 distinct CDR3 sequences, roughly 95% detected once. This CDR3 is 16 amino acids long. Trimming took 1 base from V and 4 from J, leaving 17 bases between them. Germline values: CDR1 DFQATT, CDR2 SNEGSKA (reference sequence). The chain recombines TRBV20-1 with TRBJ2-1, with D possibly matching TRBD2 (6 bases). The sample was CD4+ T cells from PBMCs. This clonotype originated in a human donor with multiple sclerosis. Here the CDR3 reads CSARVTRGSQYNEQFF. CDR3 DNA sequence: TGCAGTGCTAGAGTAACCCGGGGGAGCCAATACAATGAGCAGTTCTTC.